The 9 T cell receptor beta chains below all came from one sample that was sequenced in a study of spatial heterogeneity in lung cancer. Regarding the study as a whole: Tracking of tumor mutation counts was seen in expanded intratumoral alpha and beta TCR counts.

For these receptors, no antigen is known. TCRdb recomputed calls from the 5' RACE reads with MiXCR, one row per CDR3 protein. The sample holds approximately 13,000 distinct CDR3 sequences, roughly 5% seen once. Described time point: sample taken at primary tumor resection. This sample comprised lung tumor tissue, obtained at surgery. The receptors were gathered from a male donor with early-stage non-small cell lung cancer.

Ten or more counts support this clonotype. This beta chain represents an off-target read in a library built for alpha chains; its size is of limited meaning. The V gene is TRBV4-3, the J gene TRBJ1-2; 8 bases line up with TRBD1. There are 14 residues in the CDR3. CDR1 and CDR2 from the germline V gene are LGHNA and YSLEER. J was trimmed by 7 bases and V by 2 bases; bases with no gene match: 6. The CDR3 reads CASSQTTGASGYTF. The CDR3 DNA reads TGCGCCAGCAGCCAAACGACAGGGGCGAGTGGCTACACCTTC.

This clonotype was seen many times. This beta chain is a stray sequence in a library constructed for alpha chains; its clone size is not meaningful. The chain joins TRBV6-1 to TRBJ2-3, with D unresolved. There are 13 residues in the CDR3. Trimming removed 8 bases at V and 1 base at J, with 10 bases between. Per the germline V gene, CDR1 is MNHNS and CDR2 is SASEGT. CDR3 amino acids: CASSPERTDTQYF. CDR3 coding DNA: TGTGCCAGCTCCCCAGAACGCACAGATACGCAGTATTTT.

This clonotype was found many times. This beta chain slipped into a library made for alpha chains as a stray read, so its size is not meaningful. CDR3 in DNA: TGTGCCAGCAGTAGGGGACAGGGGGACGGAACTGAAGCTTTCTTT. Protein: CASSRGQGDGTEAFF. V usage is TRBV6-5 and J usage is TRBJ1-1; 11 bases are shared with TRBD1. The CDR3 totals 15 residues. V was pared by 5 bases and J by 5 bases, with 7 bases of the junction left unmatched. Germline CDR1 and CDR2: MNHEY and SVGAGI.

In this sample, this clonotype is medium-sized. In a library made to pick up alpha chains, this beta chain is a stray read with a size that means little. The V call is TRBV20-1, the J call TRBJ1-1; tentative D call: TRBD1 (6 bases). Germline CDR1 DFQATT, CDR2 SNEGSKA (reference sequence). The CDR3 sequence is 12 residues long. The V end was cut by 3 bases, the J end by 5 bases, with 10 bases between. Here the CDR3 reads CSASGGRTEAFF. The CDR3 bases are TGCAGTGCTAGTGGGGGGCGGACTGAAGCTTTCTTT.

There are a few counts of this clonotype. The library was designed around alpha chains, so this beta chain is a stray read whose abundance carries little weight. V gene TRBV6-1 combines with J gene TRBJ2-7; unclear D gene. Germline V gene lookup returns CDR1 MNHNS and CDR2 SASEGT. The V gene lost 6 bases and the J gene lost 4 bases, with 7 bases spanning the gap. This CDR3 is built from 11 residues. The CDR3 DNA is TGTGCCAGCAGCGTTGGGTACGAGCAGTACTTC. Its translation: CASSVGYEQYF.

This clonotype was counted many times. Found in a library prepared for alpha chains, this beta chain is an off-target read, and its abundance has little meaning. This chain uses TRBV5-5 with TRBJ1-2, with TRBD1 as a possible D gene (6 bases). Trimming pared 2 bases from V and 4 bases from J, leaving 15 bases between. Germline CDR1 reads SGHKS; CDR2 reads YYEKEE (reference sequence). The CDR3 extends over 15 amino acids. The CDR3 DNA reads TGTGCCAGCAGCTTAGGGGGACAAGATCTCTATGGCTACACCTTC. It specifies CASSLGGQDLYGYTF.

This clonotype was detected many times. This beta chain was picked up by a library intended for alpha chains and is off target, so its count carries little meaning. CDR3 bases: TGTGCCAGCAGCTTAGTCGGGGGAGCACACGAGCAGTACTTC. Its protein is CASSLVGGAHEQYF. The chain combines TRBV11-2 with TRBJ2-7, with a possible D match to TRBD2 (6 bases). This CDR3 contains 14 residues. V dropped 1 base and J dropped 5 bases, with 12 bases sitting between them. Germline values: CDR1 SGHAT, CDR2 FQNNGV.

This clonotype qualifies as medium-sized (0.01 to 0.1%). This beta chain is a stray sequence in a library constructed for alpha chains; its clone size is not meaningful. The chain joins TRBV5-1 to TRBJ2-2; D gene unclear. This CDR3 comprises 14 residues. Trimming stripped 2 bases from V and 1 base from J, with 6 bases between. CDR1 and CDR2 from the germline V gene are SGHRS and YFSETQ. The CDR3 DNA reads TGCGCCAGCAGCTTATCCCAGAACACCGGGGAGCTGTTTTTT. It specifies CASSLSQNTGELFF.

This clonotype has more than one count but fewer than ten. A library prepared for alpha chains yielded this beta chain as an off-target read; its size is of little meaning. V gene TRBV28 combines with J gene TRBJ2-5; D is undetermined. CDR3 size: 18 residues. Per the germline V gene, CDR1 is MDHEN and CDR2 is SYDVKM. V dropped 6 bases and J dropped 1 base, with 24 bases sitting between them. The CDR3: CASRVYGLGQLIQETQYF. The CDR3 nucleotides are TGTGCCAGCAGAGTTTACGGGCTTGGGCAGCTGATCCAAGAGACCCAGTACTTC.